The 12 T cell receptor beta chains presented below share a single source sample, sequenced in a study of blood T cells in healthy people across ages. It was with a sample-barcoded 5' primer and a J-beta primer mix that a second PCR of about 6 to 12 cycles was run. Via MiXCR, TCRdb re-called the 5' RACE reads, giving one row per CDR3 protein. The table records about a million distinct CDR3 sequences, roughly 52% of them present only once. The sequencing sample was made of blood. All receptors derive from a man younger than 40 in good health.

The chain carries TRBV12-5 and TRBJ2-7, with TRBD1 matching 8 bases. This CDR3 has 17 residues. V lost 0 bases and J lost 0; bases outside the gene matches: 7. Germline V lookup: CDR1 LGHNT, CDR2 FRNRAP. CDR3 loop: CASGLVRRDRSSYEQYF. In nucleotides, the CDR3 is TGTGCTAGTGGTTTGGTCCGGAGGGACAGGAGCTCCTACGAGCAGTACTTC.

This clonotype showed up just a few times. This chain joins TRBV25-1 and TRBJ1-2, with D unresolved. The CDR3 is 15 amino acids. Trimming shortened V by 4 bases and J by 5 bases, and 17 bases separated the two germline ends. Germline V gene data show CDR1 as MGHDK and CDR2 as SYGVNS. DNA for the CDR3: TGTGCCAGCAGTGCCCAAGGGCAGCGAGGGTATGGCTACACCTTC. Protein product: CASSAQGQRGYGYTF.

This clonotype appeared a few times. The CDR3: CASSWGLAAHEQFF. The CDR3 DNA follows: TGTGCCAGCAGTTGGGGACTAGCGGCCCACGAGCAGTTCTTC. J is TRBJ2-1 and V is TRBV12-3 or TRBV12-4; TRBD2 aligns across 11 bases. There are 14 residues in the CDR3. Trimming took 4 bases from V and 10 from J; bases not matched to a gene: 6.

The chain combines TRBV5-1 with TRBJ2-3, with D perhaps matching TRBD1 or TRBD2 (6 bases each). Germline V gene data show CDR1 as SGHRS and CDR2 as YFSETQ. This CDR3 contains 15 residues. Trimming pared 0 bases from V and 2 bases from J, leaving 10 bases between. The CDR3 here is CASSLVGGHTDTQYF. The CDR3 region has the DNA TGCGCCAGCAGCTTGGTCGGGGGCCACACAGATACGCAGTATTTT.

The J gene is TRBJ2-1, the V gene TRBV2, with D possibly matching TRBD2 (5 bases). Germline CDR1 reads SNHLY; CDR2 reads FYNNEI. The length of the CDR3 is 14 residues. The V and J ends lost 7 bases and 5 bases respectively, with 15 bases between them. The DNA for the CDR3 is TGTGCCAGCACCCTGGACGGGGTAAACAATGAGCAGTTCTTC. Its protein is CASTLDGVNNEQFF.

The chain joins TRBV28 to TRBJ2-5; no clear D. Germline loops: CDR1 MDHEN, CDR2 SYDVKM. CDR3 length equals 11 residues. Deletions cut 10 bases from V and 5 bases from J, with 11 bases between. For the CDR3, the DNA is TGTGCCACCCAATACACGGAGACCCAGTACTTC. It translates to CATQYTETQYF.

The chain is built from TRBV9 and TRBJ2-1; D is unclear. Per the germline V gene, CDR1 is SGDLS and CDR2 is YYNGEE. The germline V and J ends were trimmed by 0 bases and 5 bases, with 6 bases remaining between them. The CDR3 loop spans 13 amino acids. CDR3 amino acids: CASSVVRNNEQFF. As DNA, the CDR3 is TGTGCCAGCAGCGTAGTAAGAAACAATGAGCAGTTCTTC.

This clonotype was seen more than once but under ten times. The gene calls are TRBV28 and TRBJ2-3; D may be TRBD1 (7 bases). This CDR3 has 15 amino acids. V shed 7 bases and J shed 3 bases, with 17 bases lying between them. The germline V gene encodes CDR1 MDHEN and CDR2 SYDVKM. The CDR3 is CASKTGELATDTQYF. The CDR3 DNA sequence: TGTGCCAGCAAAACAGGGGAACTAGCAACAGATACGCAGTATTTT.

The chain couples TRBV6-5 to TRBJ2-7; D might be TRBD1 (6 bases). Germline CDR1 is MNHEY and CDR2 is SVGAGI. The V gene lost 5 bases and the J gene lost 6 bases, with 17 bases spanning the gap. The CDR3 consists of 14 residues. In nucleotides, the CDR3 is TGTGCCAGCAGTCCACAGGGATCTATCGGCGAGCAGTACTTC. This gives the protein CASSPQGSIGEQYF.

This clonotype has a handful of counts. The V call is TRBV29-1, the J call TRBJ2-1; the match to TRBD1 covers 7 bases. The V gene end was trimmed by 7 bases and the J gene end by 6 bases; junction bases not matched to a gene: 12. Per the germline V gene, CDR1 is SQVTM and CDR2 is ANQGSEA. The CDR3 sequence is 14 residues long. The CDR3 bases are TGCAGCGCCGCTTTATGGGGGACAGTCAATGAGCAGTTCTTC. Amino acid sequence: CSAALWGTVNEQFF.

This clonotype was counted between two and nine times. The V gene is TRBV7-2, the J gene TRBJ2-3; D is unclear. CDR1 and CDR2 from the germline V gene are SGHTA and FQGNSA. The CDR3 contains 16 residues. The V end lost 5 bases, the J end lost 2 bases, and 17 bases lay between the germline ends. CDR3 region: CASSPFRPPNTDTQYF. The DNA for the CDR3 is TGTGCCAGCAGCCCCTTTCGCCCTCCCAACACAGATACGCAGTATTTT.

This clonotype was found a few times. This chain connects TRBV5-1 to TRBJ1-5; D gene unclear. Germline CDR1 and CDR2: SGHRS and YFSETQ. V was pared by 0 bases and J by 1 base, with 8 bases between. This CDR3 region has 15 residues. The CDR3 here is CASSLAGVSNQPQHF. DNA for the CDR3: TGCGCCAGCAGCTTGGCCGGAGTCAGCAATCAGCCCCAGCATTTT.